The clone carrying this T cell receptor (beta chain) occurred many times. Its antigen remains unidentified. Amplified TCR beta CDR3 regions derived from RNA transcripts. When the TCR CDR3 underwent first-round RT-PCR, the HTBI primer set was used. TCRdb recomputed calls from the multiplex PCR reads with MiXCR, one row per CDR3 protein. Of 94,000 or so distinct CDR3 sequences in the sample, about 51% are singletons; the top ten hold roughly a quarter. Reasons for excluding patients were uncontrolled infection, other autoimmune disease, pregnancy or lactation. Germline V CDR1 and CDR2: SGHRS, YFSETQ. The V segment lost 0 bases and the J segment 3 bases; nucleotides outside the gene matches: 4. The CDR3 runs 16 residues. This sample is part of a study of T cells in Graves' hyperthyroidism and ophthalmopathy. Study-wide results and caveats: Before onset, by a median of 6.5 months, the model predicted ophthalmopathy.

The source material was blood. This sequence joins TRBV5-1 and TRBJ1-5, with TRBD1 identical over 9 bases. The TCR sequence derives from a middle-aged woman with Graves' hyperthyroidism. The CDR3 DNA sequence: TGCGCCAGCAGCTTGGGGACAGGGGAGGTCAATCAGCCCCAGCATTTT. Residues: CASSLGTGEVNQPQHF.